Below are 10 T cell receptor beta chains sequenced from a single sample in a study of cytomegalovirus exposure and HLA in healthy donors (dated by TCRdb to 2017 to 2019). Library method: the immunoSEQ multiplex PCR assay. For the multiplex PCR, a mixture combining 60 forward primers for TCR Vbeta segments and 13 reverse primers for TCR Jbeta segments was used. The source is immuneACCESS, and TCRdb retained only in-frame sequences with V and J called. Part of the clones is not carried over; for the studies checked, unresolved V genes explain less than half of this, and the remainder is unexplained. This sample lists approximately 76,000 clones; 65% to 80% were detected once. About 2.5% of the sample is held by the ten biggest clonotypes. The sample consisted of PBMCs. These receptor sequences come from a young man in good health and CMV-seronegative.

V gene TRBV28 combines with J gene TRBJ2-2; possibly TRBD2 for D (5 bases). Germline assignment: CDR1 MDHEN and CDR2 SYDVKM. The CDR3 consists of 14 residues. V was cut by 1 base and J by 6 bases, with 9 bases left in between. CDR3 sequence (DNA): TGTGCCAGCAGTTTATCCGGGATCTCCGGGGAGCTGTTTTTT. The encoded protein is CASSLSGISGELFF. Filled out from reference TRBV28 and TRBJ2-2, the complete variable domain reads DVKVTQSSRYLVKRTGEKVFLECVQDMDHENMFWYRQDPGLGLRLIYFSYDVKMKEKGDIPEGYSVSREKKERFSLILESASTNQTSMYLCASSLSGISGELFFGEGSRLTVL.

The chain couples TRBV6-5 to TRBJ1-1; 7 bases map to TRBD1. This CDR3 region has 12 residues. Per the germline V gene, CDR1 is MNHEY and CDR2 is SVGAGI. After removal of 5 bases from V and 8 bases from J, the junction contained 5 bases not matched to a gene. The DNA for the CDR3 is TGTGCCAGCAGTCCAGGGGGGAGGGAAGCTTTCTTT. This encodes CASSPGGREAFF.

This clone was counted between two and nine times. CDR3 residues: CASSYGGFYGYTF. The DNA for the CDR3 is TGTGCCAGCAGTTACGGGGGATTCTATGGCTACACCTTC. The V gene is TRBV27, the J gene TRBJ1-2, with a possible D match to TRBD1 (5 bases). V lost 4 bases to trimming and J lost 4 bases, with 10 bases between them. Per germline, CDR1 MNHEY and CDR2 SMNVEV (reference sequence). The CDR3 sequence is 13 residues long.

This chain connects TRBV18 to TRBJ2-5, with D perhaps TRBD1 (5 bases). Between the trimmed V and J ends, which lost 0 bases and 4 bases, there was a span of 9 bases. The germline gives CDR1 KGHSH, CDR2 LQKENI. The CDR3 length is 14 residues. The CDR3, as DNA: TGTGCCAGCTCACCACCGACAGTCTTAGAGACCCAGTACTTC. Amino acid sequence: CASSPPTVLETQYF.

The V call is TRBV21-1, the J call TRBJ2-7; the D segment call TRBD1 is taken from the table without a DNA check. TRBV21-1 is annotated as a pseudogene. The CDR3 is 15 residues long. In nucleotides, the CDR3 is TGTGCCAGCAAGAACAGGGTTTCCTCATACTACGAGCAGTACTTC. As protein: CASKNRVSSYYEQYF.

This chain joins TRBV7-9 and TRBJ2-1, with D perhaps matching TRBD1 (5 bases). This CDR3 is 12 amino acids long. The V end was cut by 5 bases, the J end by 4 bases, with 6 bases between. Germline-derived CDR1 and CDR2 are SEHNR and FQNEAQ (reference sequence). The CDR3 sequence: CASSRGYNEQFF. CDR3 nucleotides: TGTGCCAGCAGCAGGGGTTACAATGAGCAGTTCTTC.

J is TRBJ2-1 and V is TRBV10-3, with 15 bases that match TRBD2. V gave up 8 bases and J gave up 7 bases; unmatched junction bases: 6. Germline loops: CDR1 ENHRY, CDR2 SYGVKD. The CDR3 is 15 residues long. CDR3 sequence: CAIGGLAGGTNEQFF. In nucleotides, the CDR3 is TGTGCCATCGGGGGACTAGCGGGAGGAACTAATGAGCAGTTCTTC.

For the CDR3, the DNA is TGCGCCAGCAGCCAAGGAAGTCGGACCGGGGAGCTGTTTTTT. Translated: CASSQGSRTGELFF. This chain joins TRBV4-3 and TRBJ2-2; no clear D. CDR3 length equals 14 residues. Germline CDR1 reads LGHNA; CDR2 reads YSLEER. The germline V and J ends were trimmed by 1 base and 5 bases, with 8 bases remaining between them.

The table lists this clone with a count of one. The chain employs TRBV27 and TRBJ1-1; tentatively, D is TRBD1 (5 bases). CDR1 and CDR2 from the germline V gene are MNHEY and SMNVEV (reference sequence). There are 15 residues in the CDR3. Trimming left V 1 base short and J 0 bases short, with 9 bases between. The CDR3 here is CASSLFGGLNTEAFF. DNA of the CDR3: TGTGCCAGCAGTTTATTCGGGGGATTGAACACTGAAGCTTTCTTT.

This rearrangement joins TRBV6-4 to TRBJ1-4; 8 positions agree with TRBD1. There are 16 residues in the CDR3. V was clipped by 7 bases and J by 0 bases; unmatched bases: 7. CDR1 is MRHNA, CDR2 SNTAGT, per germline. The CDR3 sequence is CASKLQGESTNEKLFF. The CDR3 nucleotides are TGTGCCAGCAAGCTACAGGGGGAATCAACTAATGAAAAACTGTTTTTT.